This T cell receptor beta chain was retrieved from a study of blood T cell repertoires in COVID-19. Turning to the study itself: COVID-19 samples from acute and convalescent phases originated in the United States, Italy and Spain.

Only a few counts were recorded for this clone. V was pared by 0 bases and J by 1 base, with 12 bases of the junction left unmatched. Germline V CDR1 and CDR2: LGHNA, YSLEER. This CDR3 is 19 amino acids long. Clones were read by immunoSEQ multiplex PCR, and TCRdb kept only the in-frame ones, dropping some. The profile shows 260,000 or so clones, about four fifths of them singletons. Sample: peripheral blood. This chain joins TRBV4-3 and TRBJ1-3; 7 nucleotides match TRBD1. This sequence originates from a woman in her 70s with acute or convalescent COVID-19. The CDR3 spells CASSQDLQGMVGSGNTIYF. The CDR3, as DNA: TGCGCCAGCAGCCAAGATTTACAGGGGATGGTTGGATCTGGAAACACCATATATTTT.